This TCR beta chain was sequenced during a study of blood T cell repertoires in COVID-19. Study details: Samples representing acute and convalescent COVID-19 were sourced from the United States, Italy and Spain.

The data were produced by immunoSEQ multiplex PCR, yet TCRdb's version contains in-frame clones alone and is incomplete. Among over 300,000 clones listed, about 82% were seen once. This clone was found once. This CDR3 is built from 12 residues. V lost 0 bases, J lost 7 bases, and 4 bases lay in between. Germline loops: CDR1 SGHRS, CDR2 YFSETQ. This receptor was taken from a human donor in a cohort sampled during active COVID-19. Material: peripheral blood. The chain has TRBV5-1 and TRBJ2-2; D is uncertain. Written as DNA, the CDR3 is TGCGCCAGCAGCTTGGTCGTCGGGGAGCTGTTTTTT. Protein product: CASSLVVGELFF.